This entry concerns a single T cell receptor beta chain. A much bigger clone sits one base away, suggesting this may be a read error. The conserved final phenylalanine or tryptophan is absent from the CDR3, which likely points to a read error. These data come from a study of T cells in Graves' hyperthyroidism and ophthalmopathy. The source material, RNA transcripts, was used to amplify TCR beta CDR3 regions. The study used the HTBI primer set for a first-round RT-PCR of the TCR CDR3. TCRdb recomputed calls from the multiplex PCR reads with MiXCR, one row per CDR3 protein. The sample contains under 450,000 distinct CDR3 sequences, roughly 15% of which appear only once. The material sequenced was blood. This receptor was taken from a woman between 25 and 40 years old with Graves' hyperthyroidism that later progressed to Graves' ophthalmopathy.

The CDR3 nucleotides are TGTGCCAGCGCCCGGACGGGGGGCCGCAATCAGCCCCAGCATCTT. Amino acids: CASARTGGRNQPQHL. The chain uses TRBV25-1 and TRBJ1-5; D possibly corresponds to TRBD1 (6 bases). V lost 8 bases and J 2 bases, leaving 16 bases between the germline ends. CDR1 MGHDK and CDR2 SYGVNS come from the germline V gene. There are 15 residues in the CDR3.